This T cell receptor (beta chain) was obtained from a study of blood T cell repertoires in COVID-19. This CDR3 comprises 14 residues. Germline V CDR1 and CDR2: SGHRS, YFSETQ. With V trimmed by 3 bases and J by 1 base, 3 bases remained unmatched. Source study methods: Using reference gene primer amplification, nucleated cell counts were estimated. Clones were sequenced by immunoSEQ multiplex PCR, and TCRdb holds only the in-frame ones, with some missing. V and J calls and clone size are those listed in that table; D and trimming were worked out from the DNA. The data contain approximately 52,000 clones, 75% to 95% of them singletons.

This clonotype was obtained from a man aged 45-65 years with acute or convalescent COVID-19. The chain carries TRBV5-1 and TRBJ1-1; 7 positions match TRBD1. Material: peripheral blood. CDR3 protein: CASSWGQRNTEAFF. In DNA, the CDR3 is TGCGCCAGCAGCTGGGGACAGCGGAACACTGAAGCTTTCTTT.